This T cell receptor (beta chain) was recovered during a study of metastatic and nonmetastatic thyroid tumors. Study at large: It was across blood and tumor or nodule tissue from malignant and benign thyroid patients that repertoires were compared.

The CDR3 is 15 amino acids. V lost 8 bases and J 3 bases, leaving 14 bases between the germline ends. CDR1 SGHVS and CDR2 FQNEAQ come from the germline V gene. Authors' processing steps: Built for papillary thyroid cancer, a distant-metastasis classifier drew on CDR3 differences across clinicopathological groups. TCRdb recomputed clones from the PCR reads via MiXCR. These V and J calls derive from TCRdb rather than the authors' analysis. The repertoire has some 16,000 clones, approximately 12% of them found once; the top ten carry 15%. Notes on the study in general: It was reported that TCR beta diversity was significantly higher in malignant thyroid tumors than benign nodules, in blood and tumor.

This clone was seen ten or more times. Its antigen is unidentified. All patients were untreated before thyroid surgery. This rearrangement joins TRBV7-8 to TRBJ2-6; the D gene could be TRBD1 or TRBD2 (5 bases each). The specimen was tumor tissue. This clonotype originated in a female donor with papillary thyroid cancer or a benign thyroid nodule (not recorded which). Some clones in this sample may be carry-over from other donors' samples. The CDR3 DNA is TGTGCCAGCCTCCCTAGAGGGGTTGGGGCCAACGTCCTGACTTTC. It yields the protein CASLPRGVGANVLTF.